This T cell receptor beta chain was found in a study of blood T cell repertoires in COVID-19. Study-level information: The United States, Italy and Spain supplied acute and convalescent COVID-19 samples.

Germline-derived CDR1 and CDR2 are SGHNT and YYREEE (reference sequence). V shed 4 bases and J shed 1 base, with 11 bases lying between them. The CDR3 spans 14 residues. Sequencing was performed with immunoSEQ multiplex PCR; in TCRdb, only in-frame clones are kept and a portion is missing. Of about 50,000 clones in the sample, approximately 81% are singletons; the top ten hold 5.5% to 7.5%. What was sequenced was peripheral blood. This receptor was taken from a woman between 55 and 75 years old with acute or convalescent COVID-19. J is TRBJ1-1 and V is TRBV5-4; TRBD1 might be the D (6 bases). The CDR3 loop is CASSRGTGNTEAFF. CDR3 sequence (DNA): TGTGCCAGCAGCAGGGGGACGGGGAACACTGAAGCTTTCTTT. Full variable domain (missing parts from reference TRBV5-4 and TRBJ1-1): ETGVTQSPTHLIKTRGQQVTLRCSSQSGHNTVSWYQQALGQGPQFIFQYYREEENGRGNFPPRFSGLQFPNYSSELNVNALELDDSALYLCASSRGTGNTEAFFGQGTRLTVV.